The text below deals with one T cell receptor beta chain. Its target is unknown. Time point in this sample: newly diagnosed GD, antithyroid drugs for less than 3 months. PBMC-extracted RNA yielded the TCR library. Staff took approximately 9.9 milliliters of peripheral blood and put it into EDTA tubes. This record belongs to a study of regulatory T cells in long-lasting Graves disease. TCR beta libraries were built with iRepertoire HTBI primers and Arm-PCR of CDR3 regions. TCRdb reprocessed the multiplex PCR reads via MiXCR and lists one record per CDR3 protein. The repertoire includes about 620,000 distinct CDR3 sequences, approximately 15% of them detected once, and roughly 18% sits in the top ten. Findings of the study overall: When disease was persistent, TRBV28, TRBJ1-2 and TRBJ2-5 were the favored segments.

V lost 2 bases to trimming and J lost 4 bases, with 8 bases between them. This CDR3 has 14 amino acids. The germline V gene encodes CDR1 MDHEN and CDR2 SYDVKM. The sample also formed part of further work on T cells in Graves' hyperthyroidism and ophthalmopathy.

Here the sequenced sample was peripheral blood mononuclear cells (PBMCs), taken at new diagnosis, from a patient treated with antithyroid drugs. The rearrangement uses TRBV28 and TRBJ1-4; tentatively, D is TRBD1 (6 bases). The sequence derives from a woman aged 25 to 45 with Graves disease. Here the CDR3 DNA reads TGTGCCAGCAGTTTAGGGGGGCGTAATGAAAAACTGTTTTTT. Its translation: CASSLGGRNEKLFF.